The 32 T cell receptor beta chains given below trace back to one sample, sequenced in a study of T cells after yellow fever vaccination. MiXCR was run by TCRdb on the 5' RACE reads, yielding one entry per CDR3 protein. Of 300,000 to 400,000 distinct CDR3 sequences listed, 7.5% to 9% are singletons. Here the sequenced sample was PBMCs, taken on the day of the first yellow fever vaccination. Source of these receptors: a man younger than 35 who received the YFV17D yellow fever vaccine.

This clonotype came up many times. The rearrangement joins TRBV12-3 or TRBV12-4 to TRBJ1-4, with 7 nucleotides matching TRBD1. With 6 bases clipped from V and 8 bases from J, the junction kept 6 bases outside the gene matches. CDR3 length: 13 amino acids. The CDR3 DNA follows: TGTGCCAGCAGGACCGGGACAGACGAAAAACTGTTTTTT. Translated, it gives CASRTGTDEKLFF.

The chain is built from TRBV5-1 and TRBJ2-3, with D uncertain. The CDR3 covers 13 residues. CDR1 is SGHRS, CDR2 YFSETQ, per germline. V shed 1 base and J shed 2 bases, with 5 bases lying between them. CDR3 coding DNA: TGCGCCAGCAGCTTGTTTCCCACAGATACGCAGTATTTT. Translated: CASSLFPTDTQYF. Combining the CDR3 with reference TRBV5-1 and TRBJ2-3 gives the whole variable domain KAGVTQTPRYLIKTRGQQVTLSCSPISGHRSVSWYQQTPGQGLQFLFEYFSETQRNKGNFPGRFSGRQFSNSRSEMNVSTLELGDSALYLCASSLFPTDTQYFGPGTRLTVL.

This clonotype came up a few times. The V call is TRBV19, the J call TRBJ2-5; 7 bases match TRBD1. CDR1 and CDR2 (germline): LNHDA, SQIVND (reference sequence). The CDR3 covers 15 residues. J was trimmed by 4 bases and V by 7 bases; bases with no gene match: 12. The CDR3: CASTPGTAIGETQYF. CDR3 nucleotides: TGTGCCAGTACCCCCGGGACAGCCATAGGAGAGACCCAGTACTTC.

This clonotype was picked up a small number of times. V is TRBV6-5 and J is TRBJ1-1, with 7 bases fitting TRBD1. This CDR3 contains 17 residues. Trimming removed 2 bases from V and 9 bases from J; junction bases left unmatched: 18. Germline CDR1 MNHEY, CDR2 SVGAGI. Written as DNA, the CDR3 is TGTGCCAGCAGTTACGTCCAACCCCCTCGACAGGGTGGTAAAGCTTTCTTT. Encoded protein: CASSYVQPPRQGGKAFF.

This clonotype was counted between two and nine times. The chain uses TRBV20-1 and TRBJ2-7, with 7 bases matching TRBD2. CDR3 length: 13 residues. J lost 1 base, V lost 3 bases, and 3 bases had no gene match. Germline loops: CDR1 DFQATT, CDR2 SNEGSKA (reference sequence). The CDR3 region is CSASGGYSYEQYF. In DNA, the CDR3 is TGCAGTGCTAGCGGGGGGTATTCCTACGAGCAGTACTTC.

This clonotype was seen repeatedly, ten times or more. CDR3 coding DNA: TGCGCCAGCAGCTTGAGGGCAGGCTCCCTAGCGGGGGCGGTGGATACGCAGTATTTT. As protein: CASSLRAGSLAGAVDTQYF. The rearrangement joins TRBV5-1 to TRBJ2-3; 10 nucleotides line up with TRBD2. CDR1 SGHRS and CDR2 YFSETQ come from the germline V gene. The V and J ends lost 1 base and 6 bases, in that order; junction bases with no gene match: 17. CDR3 length equals 19 residues.

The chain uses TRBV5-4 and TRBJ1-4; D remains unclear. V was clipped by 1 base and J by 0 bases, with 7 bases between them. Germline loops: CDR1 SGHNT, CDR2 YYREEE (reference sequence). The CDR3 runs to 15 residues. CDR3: CASSLKVSTNEKLFF. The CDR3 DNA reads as TGTGCCAGCAGCTTGAAAGTGTCAACTAATGAAAAACTGTTTTTT.

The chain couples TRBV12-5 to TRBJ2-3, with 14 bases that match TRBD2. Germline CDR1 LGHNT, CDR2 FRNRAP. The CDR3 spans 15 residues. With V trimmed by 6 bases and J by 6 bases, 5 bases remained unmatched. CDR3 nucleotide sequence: TGTGCTAGTGGCCCGGGACTAGCGGGGGCGGATACGCAGTATTTT. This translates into CASGPGLAGADTQYF. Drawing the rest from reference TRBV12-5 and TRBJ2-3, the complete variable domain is DARVTQTPRHKVTEMGQEVTMRCQPILGHNTVFWYRQTMMQGLELLAYFRNRAPLDDSGMPKDRFSAEMPDATLATLKIQPSEPRDSAVYFCASGPGLAGADTQYFGPGTRLTVL.

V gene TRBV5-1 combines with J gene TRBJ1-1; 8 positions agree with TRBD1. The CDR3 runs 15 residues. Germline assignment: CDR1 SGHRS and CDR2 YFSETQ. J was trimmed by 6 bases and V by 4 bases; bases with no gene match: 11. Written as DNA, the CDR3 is TGCGCCAGCAGCCCGACAGGGGAAGGTATCTCTGAAGCTTTCTTT. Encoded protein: CASSPTGEGISEAFF.

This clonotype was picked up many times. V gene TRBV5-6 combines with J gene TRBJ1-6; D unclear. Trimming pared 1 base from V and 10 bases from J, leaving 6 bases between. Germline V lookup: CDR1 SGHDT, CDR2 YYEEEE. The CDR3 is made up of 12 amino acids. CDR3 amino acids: CASSLSVSPLHF. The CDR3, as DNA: TGTGCCAGCAGCTTGTCCGTCTCACCCCTCCACTTT.

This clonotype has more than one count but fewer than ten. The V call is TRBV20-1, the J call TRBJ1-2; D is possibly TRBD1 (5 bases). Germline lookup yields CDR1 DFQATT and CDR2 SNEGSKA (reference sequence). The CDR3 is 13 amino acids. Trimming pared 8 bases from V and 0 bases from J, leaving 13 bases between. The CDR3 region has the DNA TGCAGTCCCGGCTCGGGACCTAACTATGGCTACACCTTC. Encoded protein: CSPGSGPNYGYTF.

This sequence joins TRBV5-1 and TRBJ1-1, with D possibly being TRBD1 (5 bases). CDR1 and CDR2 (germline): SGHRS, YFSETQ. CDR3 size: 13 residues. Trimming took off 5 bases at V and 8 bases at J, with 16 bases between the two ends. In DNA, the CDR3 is TGCGCCAGCAGTTTTACAGGACGCGGAGAAGCTTTCTTT. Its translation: CASSFTGRGEAFF.

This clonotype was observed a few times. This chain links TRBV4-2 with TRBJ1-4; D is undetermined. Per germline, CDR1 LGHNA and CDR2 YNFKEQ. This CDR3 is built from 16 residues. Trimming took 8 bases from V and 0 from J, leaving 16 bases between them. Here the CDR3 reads CASLNLGASTNEKLFF. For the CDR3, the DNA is TGTGCCAGCCTGAATTTAGGTGCCTCAACTAATGAAAAACTGTTTTTT.

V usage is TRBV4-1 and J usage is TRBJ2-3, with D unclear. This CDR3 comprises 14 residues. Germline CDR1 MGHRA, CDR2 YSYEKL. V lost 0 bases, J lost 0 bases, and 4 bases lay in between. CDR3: CASSQEHSTDTQYF. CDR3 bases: TGCGCCAGCAGCCAAGAGCACAGCACAGATACGCAGTATTTT.

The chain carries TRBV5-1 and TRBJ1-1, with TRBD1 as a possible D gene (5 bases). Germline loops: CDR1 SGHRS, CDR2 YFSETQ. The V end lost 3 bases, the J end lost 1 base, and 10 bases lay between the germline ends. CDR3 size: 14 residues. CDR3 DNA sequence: TGCGCCAGCAGCTGGGACGGATCGAACACTGAAGCTTTCTTT. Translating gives CASSWDGSNTEAFF.

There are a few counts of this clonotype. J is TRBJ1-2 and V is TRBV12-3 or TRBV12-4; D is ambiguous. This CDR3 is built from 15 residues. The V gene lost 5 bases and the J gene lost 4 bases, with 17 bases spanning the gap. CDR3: CASSPAWDQVYGYTF. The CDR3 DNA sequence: TGTGCCAGCAGTCCTGCCTGGGATCAGGTCTATGGCTACACCTTC.

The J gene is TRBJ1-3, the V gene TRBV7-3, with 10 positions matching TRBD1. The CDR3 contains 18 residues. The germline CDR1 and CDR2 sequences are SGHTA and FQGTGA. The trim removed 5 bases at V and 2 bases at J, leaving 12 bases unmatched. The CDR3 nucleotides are TGTGCCAGCAGCCGTAACCCTCTGGGGACAGGGGCTGGAAACACCATATATTTT. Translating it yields CASSRNPLGTGAGNTIYF.

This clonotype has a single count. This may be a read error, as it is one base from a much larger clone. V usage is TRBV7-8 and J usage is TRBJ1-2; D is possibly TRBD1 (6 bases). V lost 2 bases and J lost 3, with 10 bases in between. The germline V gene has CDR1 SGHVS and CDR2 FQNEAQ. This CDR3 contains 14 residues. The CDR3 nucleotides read TGTGCCAGCAGCTTAAGGGGGGAGTACTATGGCTACACCTTC. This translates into CASSLRGEYYGYTF.

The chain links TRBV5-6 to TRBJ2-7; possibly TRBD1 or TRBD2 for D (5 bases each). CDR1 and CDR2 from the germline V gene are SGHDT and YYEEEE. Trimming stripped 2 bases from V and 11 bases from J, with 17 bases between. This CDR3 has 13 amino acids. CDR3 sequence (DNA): TGTGCCAGCAGCTTAGAGGGCACGGGGCAGGAGTACGTC. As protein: CASSLEGTGQEYV.

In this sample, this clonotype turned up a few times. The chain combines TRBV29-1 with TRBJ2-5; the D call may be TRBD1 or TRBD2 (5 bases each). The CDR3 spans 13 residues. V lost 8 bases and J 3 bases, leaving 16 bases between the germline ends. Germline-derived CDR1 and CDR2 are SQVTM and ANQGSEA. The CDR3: CSSVVVGEETQYF. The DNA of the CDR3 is TGCAGCTCCGTCGTTGTGGGGGAAGAGACCCAGTACTTC.

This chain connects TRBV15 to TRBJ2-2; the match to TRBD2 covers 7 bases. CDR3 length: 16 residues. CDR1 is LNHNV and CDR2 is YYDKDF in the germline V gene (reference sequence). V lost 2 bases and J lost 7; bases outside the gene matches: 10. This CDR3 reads CATSRIESGGGGELFF. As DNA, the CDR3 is TGTGCCACCAGCAGAATAGAATCGGGGGGAGGCGGGGAGCTGTTTTTT.

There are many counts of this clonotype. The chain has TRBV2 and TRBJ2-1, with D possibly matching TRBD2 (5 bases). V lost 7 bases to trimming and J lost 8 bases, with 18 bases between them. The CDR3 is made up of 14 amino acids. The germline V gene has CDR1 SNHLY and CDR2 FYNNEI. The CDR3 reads CASKDSLEVDEQFF. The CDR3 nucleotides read TGTGCCAGCAAGGACTCTCTAGAGGTCGATGAGCAGTTCTTC.

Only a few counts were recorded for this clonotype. The CDR3 nucleotides read TGTGCCAGCAGCCCGCCCGGACAGGGCACCCTCCACTTT. Encoded protein: CASSPPGQGTLHF. V and J are TRBV7-2 and TRBJ1-6; TRBD1 matches at 8 bases. Looked up from germline, CDR1 is SGHTA and CDR2 is FQGNSA. J gave up 14 bases and V 5 bases, and 8 bases lay outside the gene matches. There are 13 residues in the CDR3.

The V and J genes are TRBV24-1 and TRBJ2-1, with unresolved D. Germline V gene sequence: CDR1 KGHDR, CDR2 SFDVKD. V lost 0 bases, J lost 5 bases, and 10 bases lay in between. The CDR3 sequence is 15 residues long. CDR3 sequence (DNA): TGTGCCACCAGTGATTTGAGCAGAGATCACAATGAGCAGTTCTTC. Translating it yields CATSDLSRDHNEQFF.

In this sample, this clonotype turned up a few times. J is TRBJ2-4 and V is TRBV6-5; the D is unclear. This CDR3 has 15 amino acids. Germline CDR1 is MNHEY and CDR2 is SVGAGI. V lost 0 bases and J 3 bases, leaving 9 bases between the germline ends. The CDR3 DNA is TGTGCCAGCAGTTACTCGGGCAGATACAAAAACATTCAGTACTTC. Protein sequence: CASSYSGRYKNIQYF.

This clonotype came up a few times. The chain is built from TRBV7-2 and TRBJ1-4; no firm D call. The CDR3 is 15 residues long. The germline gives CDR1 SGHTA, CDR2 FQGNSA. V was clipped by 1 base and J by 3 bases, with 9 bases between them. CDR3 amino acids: CASSLDAFANEKLFF. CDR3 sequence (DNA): TGTGCCAGCAGCTTAGATGCCTTCGCTAATGAAAAACTGTTTTTT.

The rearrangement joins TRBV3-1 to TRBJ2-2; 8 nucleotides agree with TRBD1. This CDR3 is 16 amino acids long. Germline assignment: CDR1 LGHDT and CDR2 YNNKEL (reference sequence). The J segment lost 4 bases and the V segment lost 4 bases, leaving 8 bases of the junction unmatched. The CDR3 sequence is CASSPGQGRGTGELFF. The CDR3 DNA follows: TGTGCCAGCAGCCCCGGACAGGGACGGGGCACCGGGGAGCTGTTTTTT.

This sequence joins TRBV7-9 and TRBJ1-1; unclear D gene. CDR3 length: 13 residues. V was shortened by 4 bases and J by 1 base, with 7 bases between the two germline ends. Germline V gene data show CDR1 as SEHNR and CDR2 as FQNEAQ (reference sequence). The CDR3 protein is CASSSVGNTEAFF. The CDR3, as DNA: TGTGCCAGCAGCTCAGTCGGGAACACTGAAGCTTTCTTT.

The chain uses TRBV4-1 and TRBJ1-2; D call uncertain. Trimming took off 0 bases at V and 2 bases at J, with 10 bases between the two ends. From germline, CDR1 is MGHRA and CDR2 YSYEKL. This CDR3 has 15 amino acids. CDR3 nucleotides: TGCGCCAGCAGCCAAGAACCGGAACTCAACTATGGCTACACCTTC. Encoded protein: CASSQEPELNYGYTF.

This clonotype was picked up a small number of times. The CDR3 nucleotides read TGTGCCTGGAGTGTTTTTCTTGGCTACACCTTC. Its protein product is CAWSVFLGYTF. The chain joins TRBV30 to TRBJ1-2; D remains ambiguous. Germline CDR1 GTSNPN, CDR2 SVGIG (reference sequence). Trimming took off 0 bases at V and 7 bases at J, with 6 bases between the two ends. The CDR3 sequence is 11 residues long.

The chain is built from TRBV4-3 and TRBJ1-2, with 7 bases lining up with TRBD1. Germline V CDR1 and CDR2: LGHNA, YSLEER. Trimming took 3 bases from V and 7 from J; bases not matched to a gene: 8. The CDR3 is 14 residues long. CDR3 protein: CASSHEGAAPGYTF. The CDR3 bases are TGCGCCAGCAGCCACGAGGGGGCGGCACCTGGCTACACCTTC.

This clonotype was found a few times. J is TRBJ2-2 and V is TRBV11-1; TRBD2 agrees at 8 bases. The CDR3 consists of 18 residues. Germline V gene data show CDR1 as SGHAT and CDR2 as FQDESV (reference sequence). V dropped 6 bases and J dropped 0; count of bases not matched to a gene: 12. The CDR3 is CASRAPSSGVSNTGELFF. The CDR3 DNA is TGTGCCAGCAGAGCCCCGAGTAGCGGGGTATCGAACACCGGGGAGCTGTTTTTT.